What follows is one T cell receptor (beta chain) and its context. The sample is drawn from a study of blood T cell repertoires in COVID-19. Libraries were prepared by immunoSEQ multiplex PCR; TCRdb keeps only in-frame clonotypes and omits some of them. The sample includes 150,000 to 200,000 clones, 70% to 90% of them seen just once. There are 16 residues in the CDR3. Per germline, CDR1 SGHRS and CDR2 YFSETQ. Trimming at V came to 1 base and at J to 1 base, leaving 2 bases not matched to a gene. This chain uses TRBV5-1 with TRBJ2-2; the match to TRBD2 covers 9 bases. This receptor was obtained from a woman aged 40 to 49 in a cohort exposed to, infected with or recovered from COVID-19 (not recorded which). The sequencing sample was made of PBMCs or T cells enriched from blood (not recorded which). The chain's CDR3 is CASSLLLAGNTGELFF. CDR3 bases: TGCGCCAGCAGCTTGTTACTAGCGGGGAACACCGGGGAGCTGTTTTTT.